The sequence of this TCR beta chain was determined in a study of graft-versus-host responses after intestinal transplantation. The overall study: Those transplanted obtained multivisceral, liver-intestinal, or isolated intestinal grafts.

The repertoire was sequenced with immunoSEQ multiplex PCR; TCRdb's copy has only in-frame clones and lacks some. The data hold about 57,000 clones, with approximately 90% observed a single time. Points from the study as a whole: GvH clones were identified in recipient marrow, with some first appearing in ileum or blood. The study found high graft-versus-host to host-versus-graft clonal ratios in allografts of patients with graft-donor T cell macrochimerism.

Concerning this clone itself: Its antigen is undetermined.

CDR1 MNHEY and CDR2 SMNVEV come from the germline V gene (reference sequence). With 5 bases clipped from V and 4 bases from J, the junction kept 8 bases outside the gene matches. The CDR3 totals 15 residues. This specimen consisted of PBMCs, obtained 26 days after transplant. The V call is TRBV27, the J call TRBJ1-2, with 9 positions matching TRBD1. The TCR sequence derives from a human patient who received an intestinal transplant, so some T cells may come from the graft donor. The CDR3 loop is CASSPWTGAAYGYTF. The CDR3 region has the DNA TGTGCCAGCAGTCCGTGGACAGGGGCCGCCTATGGCTACACCTTC.